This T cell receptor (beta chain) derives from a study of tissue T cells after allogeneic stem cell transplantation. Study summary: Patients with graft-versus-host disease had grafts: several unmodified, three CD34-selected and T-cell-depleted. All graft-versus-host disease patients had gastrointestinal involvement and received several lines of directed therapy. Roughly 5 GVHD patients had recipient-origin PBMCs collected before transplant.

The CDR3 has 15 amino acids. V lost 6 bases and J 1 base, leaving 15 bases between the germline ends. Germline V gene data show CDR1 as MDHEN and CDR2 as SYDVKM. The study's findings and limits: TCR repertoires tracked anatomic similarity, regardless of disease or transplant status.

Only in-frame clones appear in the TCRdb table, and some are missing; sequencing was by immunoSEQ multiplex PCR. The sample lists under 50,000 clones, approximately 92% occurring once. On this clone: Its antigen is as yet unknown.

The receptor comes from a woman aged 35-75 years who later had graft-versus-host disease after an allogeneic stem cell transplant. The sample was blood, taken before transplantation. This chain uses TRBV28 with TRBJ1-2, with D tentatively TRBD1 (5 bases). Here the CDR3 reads CASRGRDGVNYGYTF. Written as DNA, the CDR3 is TGTGCCAGCAGAGGACGGGACGGCGTTAACTATGGCTACACCTTC.